This record looks at one TCR beta chain sequence and its context. This record belongs to a study of T cells expressing NK-cell markers. TCRdb re-called the 5' RACE reads and catalogs CDR3 proteins one per entry, DNA excluded. Its listing shows approximately 110,000 distinct CDR3 sequences. Sequenced input: blood T cells: a sorted CD56 or NKG2C T cell subset, CD4+ or CD8+ T cells, or bulk PBMC T cells (not recorded which). The source is a woman between 18 and 75 years old in good health.

CDR3: CASSIAGANTGELFF. The chain employs TRBV19 and TRBJ2-2. Germline CDR1 is LNHDA and CDR2 is SQIVND (reference sequence). The CDR3 sequence is 15 residues long. Filled out from reference TRBV19 and TRBJ2-2, the complete variable domain reads DGGITQSPKYLFRKEGQNVTLSCEQNLNHDAMYWYRQDPGQGLRLIYYSQIVNDFQKGDIAEGYSVSREKKESFPLTVTSAQKNPTAFYLCASSIAGANTGELFFGEGSRLTVL.